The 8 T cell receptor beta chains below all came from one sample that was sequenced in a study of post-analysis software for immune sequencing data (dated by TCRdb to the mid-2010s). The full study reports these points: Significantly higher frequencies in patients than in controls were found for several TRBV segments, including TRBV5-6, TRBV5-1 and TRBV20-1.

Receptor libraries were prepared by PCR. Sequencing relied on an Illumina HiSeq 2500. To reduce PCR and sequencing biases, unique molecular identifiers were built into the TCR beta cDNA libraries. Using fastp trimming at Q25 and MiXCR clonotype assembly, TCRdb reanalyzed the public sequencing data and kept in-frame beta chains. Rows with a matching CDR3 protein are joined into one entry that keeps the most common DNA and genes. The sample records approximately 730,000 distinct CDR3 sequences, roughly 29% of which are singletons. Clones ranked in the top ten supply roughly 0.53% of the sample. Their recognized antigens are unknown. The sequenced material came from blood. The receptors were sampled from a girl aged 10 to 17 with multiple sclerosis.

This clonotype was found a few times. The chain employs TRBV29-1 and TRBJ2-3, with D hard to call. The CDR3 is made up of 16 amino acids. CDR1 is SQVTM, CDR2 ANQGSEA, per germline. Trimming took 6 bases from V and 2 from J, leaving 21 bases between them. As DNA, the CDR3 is TGCAGCGTCCATCGACCACCCACAAGGGACACAGATACGCAGTATTTT. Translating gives CSVHRPPTRDTDTQYF.

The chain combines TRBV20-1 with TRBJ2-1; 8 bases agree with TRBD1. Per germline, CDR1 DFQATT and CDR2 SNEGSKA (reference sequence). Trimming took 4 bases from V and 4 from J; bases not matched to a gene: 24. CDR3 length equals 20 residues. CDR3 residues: CSANPALAGGRSYPYNEQFF. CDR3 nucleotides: TGCAGTGCTAATCCGGCCTTGGCAGGGGGCCGATCCTACCCTTACAATGAGCAGTTCTTC.

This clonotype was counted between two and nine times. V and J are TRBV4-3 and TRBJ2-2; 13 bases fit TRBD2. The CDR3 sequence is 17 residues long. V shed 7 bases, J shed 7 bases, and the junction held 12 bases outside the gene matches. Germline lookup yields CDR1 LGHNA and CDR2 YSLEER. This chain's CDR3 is CASTPRGLAGLGGELFF. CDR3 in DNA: TGCGCCAGCACCCCCAGGGGACTAGCGGGATTGGGCGGGGAGCTGTTTTTT.

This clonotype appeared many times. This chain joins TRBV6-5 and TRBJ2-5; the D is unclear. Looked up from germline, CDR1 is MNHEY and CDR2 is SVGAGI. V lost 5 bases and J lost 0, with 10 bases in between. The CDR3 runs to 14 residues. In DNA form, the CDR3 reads TGTGCCAGCAGTCCACACCCGTACCAAGAGACCCAGTACTTC. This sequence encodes CASSPHPYQETQYF.

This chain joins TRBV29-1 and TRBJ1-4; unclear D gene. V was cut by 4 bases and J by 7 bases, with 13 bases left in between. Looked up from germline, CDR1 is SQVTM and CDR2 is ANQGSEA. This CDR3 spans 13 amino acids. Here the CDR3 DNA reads TGCAGCGTTGTATACCCCCAAAGTGAAAAACTGTTTTTT. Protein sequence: CSVVYPQSEKLFF.

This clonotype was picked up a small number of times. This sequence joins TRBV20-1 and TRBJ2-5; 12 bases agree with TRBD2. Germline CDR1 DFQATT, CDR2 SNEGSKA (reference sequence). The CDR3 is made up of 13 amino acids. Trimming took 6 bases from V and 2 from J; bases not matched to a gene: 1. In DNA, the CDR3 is TGCAGTGCCGGACTAGCGGGGCAAGAGACCCAGTACTTC. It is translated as CSAGLAGQETQYF.

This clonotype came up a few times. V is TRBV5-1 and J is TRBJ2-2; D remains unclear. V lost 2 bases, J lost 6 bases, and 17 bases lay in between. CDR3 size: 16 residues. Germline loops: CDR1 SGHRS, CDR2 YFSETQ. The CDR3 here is CASSLGIAAAAGELFF. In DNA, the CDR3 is TGCGCCAGCAGCTTAGGGATTGCGGCTGCCGCCGGGGAGCTGTTTTTT. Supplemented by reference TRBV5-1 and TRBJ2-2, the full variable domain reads KAGVTQTPRYLIKTRGQQVTLSCSPISGHRSVSWYQQTPGQGLQFLFEYFSETQRNKGNFPGRFSGRQFSNSRSEMNVSTLELGDSALYLCASSLGIAAAAGELFFGEGSRLTVL.

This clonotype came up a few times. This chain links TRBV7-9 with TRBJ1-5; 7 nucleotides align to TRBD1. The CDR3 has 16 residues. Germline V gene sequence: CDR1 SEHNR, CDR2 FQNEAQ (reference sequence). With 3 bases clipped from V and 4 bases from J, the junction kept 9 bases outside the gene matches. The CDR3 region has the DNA TGTGCCAGCAGCTTTAGTAGGGGACAGCAAAATCAGCCCCAGCATTTT. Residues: CASSFSRGQQNQPQHF.